This T cell receptor (beta chain) came from a study of cytomegalovirus exposure and HLA in healthy donors (dated by TCRdb to about 2017). Background for the entire study: An earlier analysis of 587 of the donors reported 250 to 350 Gb of sequence data and 117 million unique TCR beta sequences from about 200 million T cells. Roughly 300 gigabases of sequencing data and around 87 million unique TCR sequences were included in an early release covering 550 to 650 HLA-typed donors. Of the roughly 400 genotyped donors, approximately 80% fell in the genetic ancestry cluster associated with self-reported Caucasian donors. The study was designed to test whether signatures of past pathogen exposure could be identified by cataloging public T cell receptors. The T cell repertoires of under 700 subjects were profiled by immunosequencing and related to cytomegalovirus serostatus. A separate validation cohort of about 110 different subjects was used in addition to the roughly 700-subject first cohort. To predict cytomegalovirus infection status, the study brought together high-throughput TCR immunosequencing, statistical association of individual TCRs with disease status, and machine learning. A later analysis re-analyzed previously published TCR beta repertoires from about 730 donors and added high-resolution HLA genotyping to study TCR occurrence patterns. In the later analysis, no new phenotypic data were used to find candidate immune exposures; instead, reliance was placed on TCR beta sequences and their occurrence across donors. To decide whether each TCR beta V gene segment behaved as functional or pseudogenic, an earlier analysis of some 600 of the donors relied on high-throughput TCR beta sequencing. Donor age, sex, ethnicity and CMV serostatus were compiled alongside the repertoire data. A later genetic analysis used genome-wide SNP genotypes for about 60% of the roughly 700 donors, treating that subset as a discovery cohort. All discovery cohort repertoires had been generated using a single sequencing platform. HLA typing covered class I and class II loci at four-digit resolution. The number of donors typed differed by locus, with roughly 629-640 for A, B, C, DRB1 and DQB1, roughly 550 for DQA1, some 570 for DPA1, and roughly 450 for DPB1. Several DR-DQ haplotypes were treated as single units for association and clustering because of strong linkage in the cohort. Among roughly 400 genotyped donors of the cohort, an average of approximately 220,000 unique TCR beta nucleotide sequences was sequenced per donor, of which roughly 17% were non-productive.

The cohort was made up of around 720 healthy bone marrow donors. All cohort members were sampled while nominally healthy, although unrecorded immune exposures were likely present. The donor was CMV seronegative and belonged to the group of around 400 seronegative cohort members. Every donor gave a peripheral blood sample, and the peripheral blood mononuclear cells from that sample were used for TCR beta sequencing. The Qiagen DNeasy Blood Extraction Kit was used to extract genomic DNA from the blood cell samples. This clone was counted between two and nine times. The specificity of this receptor is unknown. No clone much larger than this one lies a single base away; base qualities are absent. Study-wide conclusions, independent of this receptor: A cluster of highly shared sequence variants was judged likely to represent a technical artifact of the sequencing pipeline. Presence/absence analyses assumed roughly uniform sequencing depth across donors, an assumption that may not hold. When HLA alleles, especially DR and DQ, strongly co-occurred, TCR associations were difficult to assign to individual alleles. Because some donors lacked HLA typing at each locus, the association tests relied only on the typed subset. The authors suggested that the approach could potentially be extended to other disease states and immunological phenotypes. The study listed 150 to 200 TCR beta chains as associated with cytomegalovirus. This cohort had only TCR beta chains sequenced, and the lack of alpha or paired-chain data limited which features could be detected. An association between a missense DCLRE1C variant and V-gene and J-gene trimming of TCR beta chains was found in a later genetic analysis and replicated in an independent cohort. The classifier was reported to diagnose cytomegalovirus status with high specificity and sensitivity in both the original and validation cohorts. CMV serostatus was the only immune exposure information available for the cohort. In an earlier analysis of around 600 of the donors, most TCR beta V segments were observed in productive rearrangements about 87% or about 30% of the time, broadly matching IMGT annotations. In a later analysis, HLA-associated TCR beta chains were found to be more clonally expanded and to have lower generation probabilities than equally common non-associated chains. In vitro tests confirmed that three of the cytomegalovirus-associated TCR beta chains recognize cytomegalovirus antigens. Most TCR sequences were observed very rarely across donors, whereas some public TCRs were present in many individuals. The earlier analysis of almost 600 of the donors excluded some 15 rarely observed V segments, including chromosome 9 orphons, because counts were too low. Several of the top co-occurrence clusters appeared to be linked to parvovirus B19, influenza, CMV and Epstein-Barr virus, according to a later analysis. In a later analysis, around 17,000 TCR beta sequences were associated with specific HLA alleles at a false discovery rate of 0.05. In a later analysis, TCR association rates were found to vary across HLA loci, with the most associated TCRs seen for DRB1 alleles and the fewest for HLA-C alleles. Correlated functional status among segregating V segments might reflect linkage disequilibrium, but an unknown experimental factor could not be ruled out. A further reported finding was that TCR beta sequences accurately predicted the HLA-A and HLA-B alleles for most subjects in the first cohort. A later genetic analysis reported fewer N-insertions in productive TCRs among donors in an Asian-associated ancestry cluster than the roughly 700-donor mean. A later analysis found that most CMV-associated TCR beta chains appeared HLA-restricted, with HLA associations seemingly driven largely by CMV exposure.

The library relied on the immunoSEQ multiplex PCR assay. For the multiplex PCR, a mixture combining 60 forward primers for TCR Vbeta segments and 13 reverse primers for TCR Jbeta segments was used. The CDR3 region of rearranged TCR beta genes was amplified from genomic DNA by a multiplex PCR assay. Amplified TCR beta libraries were sequenced as 87-base-pair reads on the Illumina HiSeq System. The study's own analysis went as follows. In a later analysis, tens of millions of unique TCR beta chains were counted across the approximately 620 repertoires, and approximately 11 million of these chains were shared by at least two donors. To remove PCR and sequencing errors, raw reads were error-corrected and collapsed into unique sequences using a nearest-neighbor algorithm that merged closely related sequences. To assign V, D and J gene segments, CDR3 sequences were aligned to IMGT reference sequences. For a sequence to be retained, at least a six-nucleotide match to both a V gene segment and a J gene segment was required. Rearrangements were classified as productive when the CDR3 lacked stop codons and remained in frame with V and J, and all other rearrangements were classified as non-productive. Following IMGT convention, CDR3 was defined as the stretch from the second conserved V-encoded cysteine up to the conserved J-encoded phenylalanine. The earlier analysis of about 560 of the donors excluded any sequence lacking an unambiguous match to a single V gene segment. An earlier analysis of fewer than 750 of the donors called V segments functional above 56.7% productive rearrangements and segregating when the between-donor standard deviation exceeded 5%. A statistical classification framework was built for diagnosing cytomegalovirus status from the catalog of TCR beta chain sequences. In a later analysis, V and J genes were assigned by comparing TCR nucleotide sequences against IMGT/GENE-DB human TR gene sequences. A later analysis assigned CDR3 sequences and most-parsimonious VDJ recombination scenarios with the TCRdist pipeline. A later analysis defined each TCR beta chain by its CDR3 amino acid sequence plus V-gene family, and excluded reads lacking a unique V-gene family. As a way to deal with suspected cross-contamination and a sequencing artifact, a later analysis dropped 450 to 600 nucleotide sequences that were highly shared and had low generation probability. For each public chain, a later analysis derived a clonal expansion index from normalized ranks of inferred template counts within each repertoire. A later analysis computed generation probabilities with a VDJ recombination model fitted to out-of-frame rearrangements, and checked the results against IGoR. Hypergeometric tests were used in a later analysis to score TCR-TCR, TCR-HLA and TCR-CMV co-occurrence, with a repertoire-size bias correction applied to the TCR pairs. False discovery rates were estimated in a later analysis by permuting HLA or CMV assignments 20 times. In a later analysis, co-occurring TCRs were grouped using DBSCAN, with TCRdist sequence similarity added in when clustering inside HLA-allele-positive subsets. For co-occurrence clustering, repertoires with fewer than 30,000 or more than 120,000 public chains were excluded, along with roughly five repertoires with anomalous nucleotide sharing. TCRdb provides this immuneACCESS table in a form limited to in-frame rearrangements. Some clones are lacking; in checked studies, under half of them reflect an unresolved V gene, and why the rest are absent is not known. D and trimming come from the DNA, and the V and J calls and clone size come from that table. This sample gives 150,000 to 250,000 clones in total; 82% of them show up just once. The ten largest clones take up 0.075% to 0.1% of the sample.

The receptor was isolated from a boy younger than 10 in good health and CMV-seronegative. Sequencing was carried out using PBMCs.

The CDR3 reads CASSATSGLTDTQYF. The DNA reads TGTGCCAGCAGCGCCACTAGCGGACTAACAGATACGCAGTATTTT. The chain employs TRBV9 and TRBJ2-3; the junction holds 8 bases that match TRBD2. The CDR3 sequence holds 15 residues, the cysteine and phenylalanine included. The only DNA kept is the CDR3, 45 bases in frame from the first base. Trimming accounts for 3 bases at V and 3 bases at J, while the number of junction bases matched to no gene is 6. In the germline V gene, CDR1 corresponds to SGDLS and CDR2 to YYNGEE.